This TCR beta chain is drawn from a study of shared clonotypes between healthy human individuals (dated by TCRdb to about 2020). As for the study more broadly: The cohort included three men and a couple of women between 18 and 49 years of age. The study deeply sequenced blood TCR repertoires of five healthy adults to estimate repertoire size and the extent of clonotype sharing between individuals. Different laboratories and diverse techniques were used to prepare libraries and sequence TCR repertoires, to increase sequencing depth and limit assay-specific biases. Each donor's leukapheresis produced roughly between roughly 0.85 and 10 billion PBMCs.

Donors were healthy HIV-negative adults with no recently reported acute infections or vaccinations. Only Caucasian adults living in Nashville, Tennessee, USA were represented among the donors. In the unsorted samples, 70 million to 90 million PBMCs were counted, and genomic DNA was extracted using the QIAamp DNA Blood Mini kit. After blood collection by leukapheresis, PBMCs were isolated using Ficoll-Histopaque density gradient centrifugation and then cryopreserved in the vapor phase of liquid nitrogen. Points on this clone: Its antigen is not yet known. Base qualities are missing; no much larger clone stands one base away.

From the cysteine up to the phenylalanine, the CDR3 has a length of 15 residues. The sequence is cut down to CDR3 DNA, 45 bases in frame from base 1. The germline V gene specifies MNHEY as CDR1 and SVGAGI as CDR2. The junction shows trimming of 2 bases on V and 4 bases on J, and the gene matches do not reach 6 bases of it. Study-level results and caveats: Sampling was restricted to blood, and TCR repertoires in tissue are likely to differ from TCR repertoires in blood. Pairwise subsampling led to the expectation that sequencing depth would affect the degree of clonotype sharing among donors. The genetic and exposure-history diversity represented was limited by the small number of donors.

TCR CDR3 regions were amplified from genomic DNA by multiplex PCR using the deep immunoSEQ assay. Extracted genomic DNA from each cell subset was spread evenly across all wells of several immunoSEQ 96-well plates, with each plate serving as a replicate. For unsorted PBMC, approximately 290 ng genomic DNA, equal to 30,000 or so T cell genomes, was loaded into each replicate PCR. Genomic DNA from unsorted PBMC was sequenced over ten immunoSEQ deep assay plates. Purified libraries were quantified with a Qubit 3.0 fluorometer, sized on a Bioanalyzer 2100, and re-quantified with the KAPA Library Quantification kit. Every immunoSEQ 96-well plate was sequenced on a separate single-read 150-cycle Illumina NextSeq 550 flow cell. From the authors' description of their analysis: Because only junctional sequences without quality scores were contained in the immunoSEQ output, filtering matching that applied to full-length reads could not be performed. Sequences were annotated with PyIR, a Python wrapper for IgBLAST v1.9, and V/J genes and CDR3 were assigned using IMGT germline references. Reads were removed for weak V/J assignments (E-value above 1e-6), missing CDR3, stop codons, out-of-frame junctions, or ambiguous translated residues. V3J clonotypes were defined as sequences sharing the same inferred V gene, J gene, and CDR3 amino acid sequence. To compute the percentage overlap between repertoires, the number of shared unique clonotypes was divided by the size of the smaller repertoire. Three approaches were used to assess repertoire richness: RTK rarefaction, the Chao1 estimator, and Recon v2.1 estimates of unobserved clonotypes. This is the immuneACCESS table as TCRdb keeps it, with only in-frame sequences that have V and J called. A part of the clones is gone; compared with another copy, unresolved V genes explain less than half, and the rest is unexplained. V and J calls and clone size are copied from that table; D and trimming were computed from the DNA. The sample includes under 600,000 clones, with almost 80% observed a single time. Around 12% of the sample belongs to the ten largest clones.

The source of this sequence is a woman in her thirties or forties in good health. Some clones in this sample may be carry-over from other donors' samples. The specimen was PBMCs. The chain was built from TRBV6-5 and TRBJ2-7; TRBD1 aligns with 9 central bases. The CDR3 protein: CASSYQGQGQYEQYF. The DNA sequence is TGTGCCAGCAGTTACCAGGGACAGGGACAATACGAGCAGTACTTC.